This TCR beta chain is from a study of neurological immune-mediated disorders. Germline values: CDR1 MNHEY, CDR2 SMNVEV (reference sequence). Trimming took 4 bases from V and 6 from J, leaving 9 bases between them. The CDR3 spans 13 residues. Over 180 million TCR-beta sequences (from 15-18 subjects) were yielded by each sequencing run. TCRdb redid the calling of the 5' RACE reads with MiXCR, one entry per CDR3 protein. The top ten clones hold roughly 1.3% of a sample with about 41,000 distinct CDR3 sequences, approximately 12% of them seen once. Unsorted libraries came from 2 million PBMCs stored at -80 °C. There are many counts of this clonotype.

The chain links TRBV27 to TRBJ2-2; the D gene is possibly TRBD2 (7 bases). Source material: PBMCs. This receptor was obtained from a female donor in good health. CDR3 DNA: TGTGCCAGCAGTTGGGGGGGCCCCGGGGAGCTGTTTTTT. Protein product: CASSWGGPGELFF.